This TCR beta chain was recovered during a study of blood T cell repertoires in COVID-19. As handled by the study authors: Reference gene primer amplification gave nucleated cell count estimates. Assay used: immunoSEQ multiplex PCR; TCRdb lists only in-frame clones, some missing. The DNA gave D and trimming, while V, J and clone size come from that table. This sample has 300,000 or so clones, with over 75% found just once. This CDR3 contains 13 residues. Germline CDR1 and CDR2: MNHEY and SVGAGI. V shed 6 bases and J shed 6 bases, with 14 bases lying between them. Sequencing was done on a sample of peripheral blood. This chain links TRBV6-5 with TRBJ1-2; D unresolved. The TCR originated in a man aged 45-60 years with active or convalescent COVID-19. The CDR3 region is CASSPELSNGYTF. CDR3 sequence (DNA): TGTGCCAGCAGCCCGGAGTTGTCGAATGGCTACACCTTC.